Below, 24 T cell receptor beta chains from the same sample are listed, as sequenced in a study of blood T cell repertoires in COVID-19. Method: immunoSEQ multiplex PCR; TCRdb's copy keeps in-frame clones and lacks some. Altogether approximately 150,000 clones are present, approximately 85% being singletons, with the ten largest covering approximately 11%. Sample: peripheral blood. The receptors here all came from a man aged 55 to 70 with active or convalescent COVID-19.

The chain recombines TRBV5-1 with TRBJ1-2; 8 nucleotides line up with TRBD1. The J segment lost 3 bases and the V segment lost 5 bases, leaving 6 bases of the junction unmatched. Germline CDR1 SGHRS, CDR2 YFSETQ. The CDR3 sequence is 14 residues long. CDR3 coding DNA: TGCGCCAGCAGTTCCGGACAGGGTGACTATGGCTACACCTTC. Protein product: CASSSGQGDYGYTF.

This CDR3 reads CASSIMSSSGSYEQYF. CDR3 in DNA: TGTGCCAGTAGTATAATGTCCTCTAGCGGGAGCTACGAGCAGTACTTC. This chain joins TRBV19 and TRBJ2-7; 10 nucleotides align to TRBD2. This CDR3 is 16 amino acids long. The germline V gene encodes CDR1 LNHDA and CDR2 SQIVND (reference sequence). The V and J ends lost 2 bases and 3 bases, in that order; junction bases with no gene match: 7.

V gene TRBV18 combines with J gene TRBJ2-3; 7 bases are shared with TRBD1. This CDR3 is built from 15 residues. Germline V lookup: CDR1 KGHSH, CDR2 LQKENI. After removal of 6 bases from V and 1 base from J, the junction contained 7 bases not matched to a gene. CDR3 in amino acids: CASSTGDSRTDTQYF. The CDR3, as DNA: TGTGCCAGCTCGACCGGGGACAGCCGCACAGATACGCAGTATTTT.

The CDR3 nucleotides are TGTGCCAGCATAGAGACAGGGGGAATCACTGAAGCTTTCTTT. This gives the protein CASIETGGITEAFF. V gene TRBV28 combines with J gene TRBJ1-1; 9 bases are shared with TRBD1. The junction had 7 bases not matched to a gene; V was cut back by 7 bases and J by 4 bases. This CDR3 is 14 amino acids long. Germline loops: CDR1 MDHEN, CDR2 SYDVKM.

The gene calls are TRBV10-2 and TRBJ1-1, with 8 bases that match TRBD1. Per germline, CDR1 WSHSY and CDR2 SAAADI. The CDR3 covers 15 residues. The V segment lost 3 bases and the J segment 7 bases; nucleotides outside the gene matches: 10. CDR3 in DNA: TGCGCCAGCAGTGAAGGTTCAGGGGGCATTGTTGAAGCTTTCTTT. Its translation is CASSEGSGGIVEAFF.

The chain has TRBV5-1 and TRBJ1-1; TRBD1 agrees at 7 bases. Losses at the gene ends were 0 bases for V and 5 bases for J; bases not matched to a gene: 4. The CDR3 runs to 14 residues. Germline values: CDR1 SGHRS, CDR2 YFSETQ. CDR3 DNA sequence: TGCGCCAGCAGCTTGGGCACAGGGGAGACTGAAGCTTTCTTT. Residues: CASSLGTGETEAFF.

The rearrangement links TRBV24-1 to TRBJ2-3, with D tentatively TRBD2 (6 bases). The germline CDR1 and CDR2 sequences are KGHDR and SFDVKD. Deletions cut 3 bases from V and 8 bases from J, with 20 bases between. The CDR3 consists of 16 residues. The CDR3 loop reads CATSDMSGEEFVTQYF. CDR3 DNA: TGTGCCACCAGTGATATGTCGGGGGAGGAGTTCGTTACGCAGTATTTT.

This clone has only one observation. The chain recombines TRBV6-5 with TRBJ2-7, with TRBD2 as a possible D gene (6 bases). The CDR3 has 14 amino acids. Germline assignment: CDR1 MNHEY and CDR2 SVGAGI. V was shortened by 9 bases and J by 3 bases, with 18 bases between the two germline ends. CDR3 bases: TGTGCCAGTAGCAAGGAGCGGGCAGACTACGAGCAGTACTTC. Translated: CASSKERADYEQYF.

The CDR3 loop is CASSWPGSYEQYF. The CDR3 nucleotides are TGTGCCAGCAGCTGGCCCGGGAGCTACGAGCAGTACTTC. The gene calls are TRBV5-4 and TRBJ2-7, with a tentative D call TRBD2 (6 bases). This CDR3 comprises 13 residues. With 3 bases removed from V and 3 bases from J, the gap between germline ends came to 10 bases. Germline V gene lookup returns CDR1 SGHNT and CDR2 YYREEE (reference sequence).

This chain links TRBV3-1 (or the pseudogene TRBV3-2) with TRBJ2-1; the D gene is possibly TRBD2 (6 bases). From germline, CDR1 is LGHDT and CDR2 YNNKEL (reference sequence). V was cut by 0 bases and J by 2 bases, with 14 bases left in between. This CDR3 contains 17 residues. CDR3 DNA: TGTGCCAGCAGCCAAGATTCGTCGGGAGTACCCTACAATGAGCAGTTCTTC. It encodes CASSQDSSGVPYNEQFF.

The chain combines TRBV5-8 with TRBJ2-1; 8 positions match TRBD1. This CDR3 is built from 18 residues. V was pared by 5 bases and J by 0 bases, with 13 bases of the junction left unmatched. The germline V gene encodes CDR1 SGHTS and CDR2 YDEGEE. The CDR3 bases are TGTGCCAGCAGTACGTGGCAGGGGGCTTCCCTCTCCTACAATGAGCAGTTCTTC. This sequence encodes CASSTWQGASLSYNEQFF.

This chain connects TRBV19 to TRBJ1-2; D perhaps matches TRBD1 (6 bases). V lost 9 bases and J lost 3, with 11 bases in between. This CDR3 has 12 amino acids. The V gene's germline CDR1 is LNHDA and CDR2 SQIVND (reference sequence). The CDR3 spells CASSQGYYGYTF. In DNA form, the CDR3 reads TGTGCCAGCTCACAGGGATACTATGGCTACACCTTC.

The chain couples TRBV7-9 to TRBJ1-1; 7 bases match TRBD1. Germline trimming cut 5 bases from V and 7 bases from J; bases unmatched to any gene: 25. This CDR3 is built from 19 residues. Germline CDR1 reads SEHNR; CDR2 reads FQNEAQ (reference sequence). The CDR3 loop is CASSGSTTSRDRAVGEAFF. DNA of the CDR3: TGTGCCAGCAGCGGGTCAACCACGTCCCGCGACAGGGCCGTCGGTGAAGCTTTCTTT.

The gene calls are TRBV10-2 and TRBJ2-3, with TRBD2 matching 10 bases. J gave up 3 bases and V 2 bases, and 8 bases lay outside the gene matches. This CDR3 comprises 17 residues. The germline gives CDR1 WSHSY, CDR2 SAAADI. The CDR3 DNA reads as TGCGCCAGCAGTGAGCCCGGTCTAGCGGGAGCAACAGATACGCAGTATTTT. It encodes CASSEPGLAGATDTQYF.

This clone was seen only a few times. The chain has TRBV14 and TRBJ2-2, with TRBD1 identical over 7 bases. V lost 6 bases and J lost 6; bases outside the gene matches: 1. Germline CDR1 reads SGHDN; CDR2 reads FVKESK. The CDR3 spans 12 residues. Written as DNA, the CDR3 is TGTGCCAGCAGACAGGGGCCCGGGGAGCTGTTTTTT. Protein product: CASRQGPGELFF.

This sequence joins TRBV6-2 or TRBV6-3 and TRBJ2-1; 14 bases line up with TRBD2. Germline lookup yields CDR1 MNHEY and CDR2 SVGEGT. The CDR3 covers 17 residues. The J segment lost 7 bases and the V segment lost 6 bases, leaving 11 bases of the junction unmatched. In DNA form, the CDR3 reads TGTGCCAGCAGGTACGGGGGGACTAGCGGGAGTGGAAATGAGCAGTTCTTC. Translating it yields CASRYGGTSGSGNEQFF.

This clone appeared a few times. V is TRBV6-6 and J is TRBJ2-7; 9 bases match TRBD1. The germline gives CDR1 MNHNY, CDR2 SVGAGI (reference sequence). This CDR3 comprises 14 residues. The ends lost 6 bases at V and 2 bases at J; junction bases unmatched: 5. The CDR3 here is CASRLTGGPYEQYF. CDR3 DNA: TGTGCCAGCAGACTCACAGGGGGCCCCTACGAGCAGTACTTC.

V usage is TRBV7-9 and J usage is TRBJ2-1, with TRBD1 identical over 8 bases. The CDR3 loop spans 13 amino acids. Trimming cost V 5 bases and J 6 bases; bases outside gene matches: 3. Germline V gives CDR1 SEHNR, CDR2 FQNEAQ (reference sequence). The CDR3 loop reads CASSRTGINEQFF. CDR3 sequence (DNA): TGTGCCAGCAGCCGGACAGGGATCAATGAGCAGTTCTTC. Drawing the rest from reference TRBV7-9 and TRBJ2-1, the complete variable domain is DTGVSQNPRHKITKRGQNVTFRCDPISEHNRLYWYRQTLGQGPEFLTYFQNEAQLEKSRLLSDRFSAERPKGSFSTLEIQRTEQGDSAMYLCASSRTGINEQFFGPGTRLTVL.

In its sample, this clone was seen once. This chain joins TRBV10-3 and TRBJ1-5; TRBD1 matches at 7 bases. The junction had 4 bases not matched to a gene; V was cut back by 5 bases and J by 0 bases. The CDR3 sequence is 15 residues long. Germline CDR1 reads ENHRY; CDR2 reads SYGVKD. The CDR3 DNA reads TGTGCCATCAGTCGACAGGGTAGTAGCAATCAGCCCCAGCATTTT. Translated: CAISRQGSSNQPQHF.

This clone showed up just a few times. This chain connects TRBV6-5 to TRBJ1-2, with TRBD1 matching over 10 bases. V dropped 4 bases and J dropped 4; count of bases not matched to a gene: 3. Germline CDR1 MNHEY, CDR2 SVGAGI. The length of the CDR3 is 14 residues. CDR3 bases: TGTGCCAGCAGTTCGACAGGGGGCGCCTATGGCTACACCTTC. Protein: CASSSTGGAYGYTF.

The rearrangement links TRBV7-8 to TRBJ1-3; 10 bases match TRBD1. Germline-derived CDR1 and CDR2 are SGHVS and FQNEAQ. Trimming removed 3 bases from V and 9 bases from J; junction bases left unmatched: 11. The CDR3 contains 16 residues. CDR3 sequence reads: CASSLTFGTGAFTIYF. CDR3 DNA sequence: TGTGCCAGCAGCTTGACCTTTGGGACAGGGGCTTTCACCATATATTTT.

This sequence joins TRBV3-1 (or the pseudogene TRBV3-2) and TRBJ2-3; 9 nucleotides agree with TRBD2. The CDR3 sequence is 16 residues long. Germline V CDR1 and CDR2: LGHDT, YNNKEL (reference sequence). V trimming: 5 bases; J trimming: 0 bases; junction bases outside the gene matches: 6. The CDR3 sequence is CASSSRLAASTDTQYF. CDR3 nucleotide sequence: TGTGCCAGCAGCTCAAGACTAGCGGCTAGCACAGATACGCAGTATTTT.

The chain couples TRBV5-4 to TRBJ2-1; TRBD2 matches at 7 bases. J lost 10 bases, V lost 1 base, and 8 bases had no gene match. This CDR3 has 14 amino acids. Germline loops: CDR1 SGHNT, CDR2 YYREEE (reference sequence). This CDR3 reads CASSLSGGMREQFF. The CDR3 bases are TGTGCCAGCAGCTTGTCGGGGGGAATGAGAGAGCAGTTCTTC.

The chain couples TRBV19 to TRBJ2-3, with D maybe TRBD1 (6 bases). V dropped 3 bases and J dropped 4 bases, with 11 bases sitting between them. The germline gives CDR1 LNHDA, CDR2 SQIVND (reference sequence). CDR3 length: 14 amino acids. CDR3 coding DNA: TGTGCCAGTAGTATTAGGACAGCTGCAGATACGCAGTATTTT. It translates to CASSIRTAADTQYF.